This record covers a single T cell receptor beta chain. Antigen: not known. The same CDR3 can be traced to other DNA sequences in this sample. Using immunoSEQ multiplex PCR, the repertoire was profiled, and TCRdb retains in-frame clones only, with some absent. In the table there are around 510,000 clones, roughly 95% of which are singletons. The data derive from a study of shared clonotypes between healthy human individuals. General study points: Genetic and exposure-history diversity was limited by the small donor number.

V was shortened by 0 bases and J by 4 bases, with 2 bases between the two germline ends. Germline CDR1 and CDR2: SGHRS and YFSETQ. The CDR3 is 13 residues long. V usage is TRBV5-1 and J usage is TRBJ2-6; D is ambiguous. The receptor's source is a woman younger than 45 in good health. Sequencing input: naive CD4+ T cells sorted from blood. Stated subset: CD45RA+ positively selected. The DNA for the CDR3 is TGCGCCAGCAGCTTGGCCGGGGCCAACGTCCTGACTTTC. It codes for CASSLAGANVLTF.